The 8 T cell receptor beta chains reported below all come from one sample, sequenced in a study of T cell responses to AZD1222 COVID-19 vaccine. Method: immunoSEQ multiplex PCR; TCRdb's copy keeps in-frame clones and lacks some. Of fewer than 150,000 clones listed, approximately 93% are singletons. Sequenced here: peripheral blood, sampled on day 0 of AZD1222 vaccination. The receptor set was obtained from an adult in good health.

The CDR3 DNA reads TGCGCCAGCAGCCCCTACAGGGATGGGAGTTATTATGGCTACACCTTC. Its translation: CASSPYRDGSYYGYTF. The V gene is TRBV5-1, the J gene TRBJ1-2; TRBD1 might be the D (6 bases). The CDR3 is made up of 16 amino acids. Trimming removed 4 bases from V and 5 bases from J, with 21 bases in between. The germline V gene encodes CDR1 SGHRS and CDR2 YFSETQ.

The V call is TRBV6-1, the J call TRBJ1-6; possible D gene TRBD1, 5 bases. Germline V gives CDR1 MNHNS, CDR2 SASEGT. V was cut by 1 base and J by 13 bases, with 14 bases left in between. The CDR3 covers 14 residues. The CDR3: CASSEVVGEAPLHF. DNA for the CDR3: TGTGCCAGCAGTGAAGTGGTAGGGGAGGCTCCCCTCCACTTT.

The V gene is TRBV9, the J gene TRBJ2-1, with 9 bases aligning to TRBD2. V lost 0 bases, J lost 7 bases, and 8 bases stayed unmatched. The CDR3 is 16 amino acids. Germline CDR1 SGDLS, CDR2 YYNGEE. The CDR3 region has the DNA TGTGCCAGCAGCGTAGCTGTAGCGGGAGTGGAGAATGAGCAGTTCTTC. This sequence encodes CASSVAVAGVENEQFF.

This chain connects TRBV12-5 to TRBJ2-1, with TRBD2 identical over 9 bases. The CDR3 length is 16 residues. The V and J ends lost 6 bases and 4 bases, in that order; junction bases with no gene match: 10. Germline CDR1 is LGHNT and CDR2 is FRNRAP. This chain's CDR3 is CASGKSDTSGYNEQFF. The DNA for the CDR3 is TGTGCTAGTGGGAAATCCGACACTAGCGGGTACAATGAGCAGTTCTTC.

By sample fraction, this clone is medium-sized. This chain uses TRBV10-2 with TRBJ1-1, with a weak D call TRBD1 (5 bases). CDR3 length equals 13 residues. The germline gives CDR1 WSHSY, CDR2 SAAADI. With 6 bases removed from V and 2 bases from J, the gap between germline ends came to 10 bases. CDR3 DNA: TGCGCCAGCAGGGGGGACCCTAACACTGAAGCTTTCTTT. Protein sequence: CASRGDPNTEAFF.

This clone has only one observation. V and J are TRBV7-2 and TRBJ2-7; 7 bases agree with TRBD1. Germline assignment: CDR1 SGHTA and CDR2 FQGNSA. V was pared by 4 bases and J by 3 bases, with 9 bases of the junction left unmatched. This CDR3 spans 15 amino acids. In nucleotides, the CDR3 is TGTGCCAGCAGCTGGAATACAGGGGCGAACTACGAGCAGTACTTC. It is translated as CASSWNTGANYEQYF. The entire variable domain, with the rest obtained from reference TRBV7-2 and TRBJ2-7, is as follows: GAGVSQSPSNKVTEKGKDVELRCDPISGHTALYWYRQSLGQGLEFLIYFQGNSAPDKSGLPSDRFSAERTGGSVSTLTIQRTQQEDSAVYLCASSWNTGANYEQYFGPGTRLTVT.

The chain joins TRBV27 to TRBJ1-5; TRBD1 might be the D (6 bases). CDR3 length: 15 amino acids. From germline, CDR1 is MNHEY and CDR2 SMNVEV (reference sequence). V was clipped by 6 bases and J by 4 bases, with 16 bases between them. Here the CDR3 reads CASRPGGRGNQPQHF. In DNA form, the CDR3 reads TGTGCCAGCAGGCCGGGGGGGCGGGGTAATCAGCCCCAGCATTTT.

The rearrangement links TRBV12-3 or TRBV12-4 to TRBJ1-5; 8 bases are a match to TRBD1. The trim removed 6 bases at V and 7 bases at J, leaving 5 bases unmatched. CDR3 length: 13 amino acids. CDR3 sequence reads: CASRLTGDQPQHF. The CDR3 DNA follows: TGTGCCAGCAGATTGACAGGGGACCAGCCCCAGCATTTT.